These 2 T cell receptor beta chains originate from one sample sequenced in a study of shared clonotypes between healthy human individuals. The data were produced by immunoSEQ multiplex PCR, yet TCRdb's version contains in-frame clones alone and is incomplete. The table includes 150,000 to 200,000 clones, 90% to 95% detected once. The specimen sequenced was naive CD4+ T cells sorted from blood. The sample's subset: CD45RA+ positively selected. The receptors stem from a woman in her thirties in good health.

In nucleotides, the CDR3 is TGTGCCAGCAGTGATACAGGGGTAGGAGAGCAGTACTTC. It translates to CASSDTGVGEQYF. The chain carries TRBV2 and TRBJ2-7, with 7 positions matching TRBD1. This CDR3 contains 13 residues. In germline, CDR1 is SNHLY, CDR2 FYNNEI. V trimming: 3 bases; J trimming: 7 bases; junction bases outside the gene matches: 6.

V gene TRBV19 combines with J gene TRBJ2-7; TRBD2 might be the D (6 bases). This CDR3 region has 17 residues. V was shortened by 0 bases and J by 3 bases, with 18 bases between the two germline ends. CDR1 is LNHDA, CDR2 SQIVND, per germline (reference sequence). The DNA for the CDR3 is TGTGCCAGTAGTATAGATCTCCCCTCGGGTAGCGGCTACGAGCAGTACTTC. Residues: CASSIDLPSGSGYEQYF.